The clone carrying this T cell receptor (beta chain) appeared a few times. Its antigen is not known. This sample was taken from a study of blood T cells in healthy people across ages. Germline V gene lookup returns CDR1 KGHSH and CDR2 LQKENI. Trimming took 3 bases from V and 0 from J, leaving 8 bases between them. The CDR3 covers 14 residues. Through a sample-barcoded 5' primer and a J-beta primer mix, a second PCR was run for 7 to 11 cycles. TCRdb recomputed calls from the 5' RACE reads with MiXCR, one row per CDR3 protein. The sample carries some 1.4 million distinct CDR3 sequences, 42% recorded once. Study results and caveats: Changes in expanded clonotypes were possibly confounded, as the CMV status of donors was unknown. The recorded TCR beta diversity per million T cells decreased in a roughly linear manner with age.

Material for sequencing was blood. The receptor was isolated from a young woman in good health. The chain is built from TRBV18 and TRBJ2-5, with D uncertain. DNA for the CDR3: TGTGCCAGCTCACCGCCGACTTACCAAGAGACCCAGTACTTC. This sequence encodes CASSPPTYQETQYF.